The TCR beta chain under discussion was sequenced for a study of blood T cell repertoires in COVID-19. Study background: The origin of the acute and convalescent COVID-19 samples was the United States, Italy and Spain.

Some clones are missing from TCRdb's copy, which holds only in-frame ones; the method was immunoSEQ multiplex PCR. Of about 65,000 clones in the sample, approximately 94% were seen once. In germline, CDR1 is MNHNS, CDR2 SASEGT. This CDR3 comprises 16 residues. V was shortened by 1 base and J by 2 bases, with 13 bases between the two germline ends. The clonotype originates from a man in his sixties or seventies with active COVID-19. The J gene is TRBJ2-3, the V gene TRBV6-1; a weak D match, TRBD1 (5 bases). Sequencing used peripheral blood. The DNA for the CDR3 is TGTGCCAGCAGTGAAGTGATAGGGGTCACCACAGATACGCAGTATTTT. This encodes CASSEVIGVTTDTQYF.